This T cell receptor (beta chain) was found in a study of T cells in Graves' hyperthyroidism and ophthalmopathy. On the study more broadly: At the time of initial diagnosis and before any treatment, peripheral blood was collected.

About this clonotype itself: Its antigen is not identified. Possible read error: a much larger clone is one base away. The conserved phenylalanine or tryptophan is not found at the CDR3 terminus, so this likely reflects a read error.

Losses at the gene ends were 9 bases for V and 5 bases for J; bases not matched to a gene: 17. Germline-derived CDR1 and CDR2 are SNHLY and FYNNEI. The CDR3 has 16 residues. There were TCR beta CDR3 regions amplified from RNA transcripts. HTBI primers were the set used in a first-round RT-PCR of the TCR CDR3. TCRdb re-analysed the multiplex PCR reads in MiXCR, keeping a single row per CDR3 protein. The sample consists of roughly 510,000 distinct CDR3 sequences, roughly 20% of them appearing once. Study results and limitations: Most expanded thyroid clonotypes above 0.001 also appeared in blood.

This rearrangement joins TRBV2 to TRBJ1-2; 8 nucleotides match TRBD1. The receptor comes from a man younger than 35 with Graves' hyperthyroidism. Material: blood. CDR3 sequence: CARRASDRVQGYGYTV. In nucleotides, the CDR3 is TGTGCCAGGAGGGCCTCGGACAGGGTCCAAGGGTATGGCTACACCGTC.